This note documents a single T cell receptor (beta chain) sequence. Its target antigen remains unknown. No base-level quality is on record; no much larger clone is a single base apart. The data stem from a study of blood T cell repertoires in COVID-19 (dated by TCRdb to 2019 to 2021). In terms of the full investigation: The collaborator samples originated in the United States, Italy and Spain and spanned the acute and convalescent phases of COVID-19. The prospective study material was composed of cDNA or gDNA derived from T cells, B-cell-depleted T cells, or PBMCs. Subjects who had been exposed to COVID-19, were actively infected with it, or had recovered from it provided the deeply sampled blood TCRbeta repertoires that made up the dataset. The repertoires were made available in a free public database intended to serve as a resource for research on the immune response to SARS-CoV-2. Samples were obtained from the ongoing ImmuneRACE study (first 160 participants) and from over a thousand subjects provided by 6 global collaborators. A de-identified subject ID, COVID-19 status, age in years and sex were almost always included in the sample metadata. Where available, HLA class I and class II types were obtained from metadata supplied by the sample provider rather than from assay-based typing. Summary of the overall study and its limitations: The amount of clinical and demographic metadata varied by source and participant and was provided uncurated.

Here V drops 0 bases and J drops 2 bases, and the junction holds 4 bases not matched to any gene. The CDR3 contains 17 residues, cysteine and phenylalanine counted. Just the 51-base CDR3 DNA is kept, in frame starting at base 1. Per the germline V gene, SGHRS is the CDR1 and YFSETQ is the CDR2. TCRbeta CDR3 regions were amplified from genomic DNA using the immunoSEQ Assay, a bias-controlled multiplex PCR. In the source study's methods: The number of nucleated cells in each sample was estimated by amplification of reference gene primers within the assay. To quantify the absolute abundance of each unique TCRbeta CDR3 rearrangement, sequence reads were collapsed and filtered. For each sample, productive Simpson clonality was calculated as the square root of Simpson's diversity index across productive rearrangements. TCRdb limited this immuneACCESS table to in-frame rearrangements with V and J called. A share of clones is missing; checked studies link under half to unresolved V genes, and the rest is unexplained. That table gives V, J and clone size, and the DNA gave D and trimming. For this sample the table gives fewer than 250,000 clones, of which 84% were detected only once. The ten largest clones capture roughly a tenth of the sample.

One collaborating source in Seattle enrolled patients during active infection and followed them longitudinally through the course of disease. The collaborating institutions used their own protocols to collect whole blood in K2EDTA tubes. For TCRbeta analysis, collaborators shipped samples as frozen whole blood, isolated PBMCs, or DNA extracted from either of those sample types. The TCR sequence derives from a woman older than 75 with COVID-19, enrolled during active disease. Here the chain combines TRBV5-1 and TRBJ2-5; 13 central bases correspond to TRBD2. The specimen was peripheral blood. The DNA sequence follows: TGCGCCAGCAGCTTGGGGCCGACTAGCGGGGGGCAAGAGACCCAGTACTTC. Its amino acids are CASSLGPTSGGQETQYF. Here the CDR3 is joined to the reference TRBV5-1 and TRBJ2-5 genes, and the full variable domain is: KAGVTQTPRYLIKTRGQQVTLSCSPISGHRSVSWYQQTPGQGLQFLFEYFSETQRNKGNFPGRFSGRQFSNSRSEMNVSTLELGDSALYLCASSLGPTSGGQETQYFGPGTRLLVL.